The next 23 T cell receptor beta chains were all read from a single sample in a study of blood T cells in healthy people across ages. Using a J-beta primer mix together with a sample-barcoded 5' primer, a second PCR was run for about 6 to 12 cycles. TCRdb used MiXCR to reprocess the 5' RACE reads, holding one entry per CDR3 protein. The sample has roughly 1.6 million distinct CDR3 sequences; roughly 32% are singletons. Sequencing used blood. These receptors originate from a woman in her twenties or thirties in good health.

This clonotype appeared a few times. The rearrangement links TRBV5-1 to TRBJ2-3; D is undetermined. This CDR3 contains 11 residues. Germline V CDR1 and CDR2: SGHRS, YFSETQ. Trimming left V 2 bases short and J 7 bases short, with 5 bases between. In DNA, the CDR3 is TGCGCCAGCAGCTTATACAATACGCAGTATTTT. Translating it yields CASSLYNTQYF.

The rearrangement uses TRBV5-3 and TRBJ2-1; possible D gene TRBD1, 5 bases. TRBV5-3 is an ORF, with its function uncertain. This CDR3 is 14 amino acids long. The V gene lost 2 bases and the J gene lost 6 bases, with 12 bases spanning the gap. The DNA of the CDR3 is TGTGCCAGAAGCTTCCGACAGTTCTTCAATGAGCAGTTCTTC. This translates into CARSFRQFFNEQFF.

The rearrangement links TRBV4-2 to TRBJ1-2; D unclear. CDR1 and CDR2 (germline): LGHNA, YNFKEQ. Trimming cost V 0 bases and J 4 bases, with 6 bases left between them. The length of the CDR3 is 13 residues. CDR3 sequence (DNA): TGTGCCAGCAGCCAAGAACACCTCTATGGCTACACCTTC. Amino acid sequence: CASSQEHLYGYTF.

This chain joins TRBV2 and TRBJ2-7; D is undetermined. Trimming removed 8 bases from V and 3 bases from J, with 14 bases in between. CDR3 size: 13 residues. Per the germline V gene, CDR1 is SNHLY and CDR2 is FYNNEI. In nucleotides, the CDR3 is TGTGCCAGCTGGACCGATGTTGTCTACGAGCAGTACTTC. Its protein product is CASWTDVVYEQYF. The variable domain in full, completed from reference TRBV2 and TRBJ2-7, reads EPEVTQTPSHQVTQMGQEVILRCVPISNHLYFYWYRQILGQKVEFLVSFYNNEISEKSEIFDDQFSVERPDGSNFTLKIRSTKLEDSAMYFCASWTDVVYEQYFGPGTRLTVT.

Details on this clonotype: This could be a read error, since a much larger clone is one nucleotide away. The rearrangement links TRBV20-1 to TRBJ2-1; 7 positions match TRBD2. Germline lookup yields CDR1 DFQATT and CDR2 SNEGSKA (reference sequence). The CDR3 has 15 residues. CDR3 sequence reads: CSAGDGTTPTNEQFF. CDR3 in DNA: TGCAGTGCTGGAGATGGGACTACCCCTACCAATGAGCAGTTCTTC.

This clonotype was counted only a few times. The V and J genes are TRBV7-2 and TRBJ2-1; 7 bases map to TRBD2. CDR3 length: 15 residues. The germline V gene has CDR1 SGHTA and CDR2 FQGNSA. The ends lost 5 bases at V and 5 bases at J; junction bases unmatched: 9. Here the CDR3 reads CASSGRGLDNNEQFF. The DNA of the CDR3 is TGTGCCAGCAGCGGCCGAGGACTAGACAACAATGAGCAGTTCTTC.

The chain couples TRBV7-9 to TRBJ1-5; TRBD1 agrees at 7 bases. Germline assignment: CDR1 SEHNR and CDR2 FQNEAQ (reference sequence). The CDR3 runs 15 residues. Trimming took 0 bases from V and 5 from J; bases not matched to a gene: 4. For the CDR3, the DNA is TGTGCCAGCAGCTTAGCCGGGACAGCATATCAGCCCCAGCATTTT. It translates to CASSLAGTAYQPQHF.

This sequence joins TRBV12-3 or TRBV12-4 and TRBJ2-3; possible D gene TRBD2, 7 bases. Trimming removed 10 bases at V and 3 bases at J, with 20 bases between. CDR3 length: 15 residues. The CDR3 loop reads CATQGGESTTDTQYF. DNA for the CDR3: TGTGCCACCCAAGGGGGGGAGAGTACGACAGATACGCAGTATTTT.

The V and J genes are TRBV20-1 and TRBJ2-7; D is uncertain. The J call could be wrong; TRBJ2-5 is a better fit for the DNA end. This CDR3 has 16 residues. Germline CDR1 reads DFQATT; CDR2 reads SNEGSKA (reference sequence). The CDR3 region has the DNA TGCAGTGCTAGAGCAGCTCTAATGGCGACCGTCGGGACCCAGTACTTC. Residues: CSARAALMATVGTQYF.

The genes are TRBV7-8 and TRBJ1-1; D gene ambiguous. V lost 5 bases and J 7 bases, leaving 8 bases between the germline ends. Germline V gives CDR1 SGHVS, CDR2 FQNEAQ. CDR3 length: 11 amino acids. The chain's CDR3 is CASSAGVEAFF. The CDR3 region has the DNA TGTGCCAGCAGCGCTGGGGTTGAAGCTTTCTTT.

This clonotype was seen only a few times. V gene TRBV4-1 combines with J gene TRBJ1-2, with TRBD1 identical over 7 bases. The germline gives CDR1 MGHRA, CDR2 YSYEKL. The CDR3 is 16 residues long. V lost 0 bases and J lost 4; bases outside the gene matches: 8. CDR3 sequence (DNA): TGCGCCAGCAGCCAAGAGTCGGCAGGGGGGGGCTATGGCTACACCTTC. Encoded protein: CASSQESAGGGYGYTF.

This clonotype was counted between two and nine times. The V and J genes are TRBV5-1 and TRBJ2-1; D is perhaps TRBD2 (5 bases). This CDR3 has 15 residues. Trimming cost V 0 bases and J 7 bases, with 14 bases left between them. Germline loops: CDR1 SGHRS, CDR2 YFSETQ. The CDR3 nucleotides read TGCGCCAGCAGCTTGGCCTCGGGATGGCTAAATGAGCAGTTCTTC. As protein: CASSLASGWLNEQFF.

Turning to this clonotype: Just one base apart from a much larger clone, this may be a read error. The conserved closing phenylalanine or tryptophan is absent in this CDR3, likely reflecting a read error. This chain links TRBV7-3 with TRBJ2-6; D is unclear. Germline V gene sequence: CDR1 SGHTA, CDR2 FQGTGA. The CDR3 has 14 residues. The V gene lost 5 bases and the J gene lost 2 bases, with 7 bases spanning the gap. CDR3 residues: CASSPSPGANVLTV. The DNA of the CDR3 is TGTGCCAGCAGCCCCAGCCCTGGGGCCAACGTCCTGACTGTC.

A remark on this clonotype: The junction and the germline gene differ at one end; a read error may be behind it. The chain joins TRBV7-7 to TRBJ2-2; D is perhaps TRBD1 or TRBD2 (5 bases each). This CDR3 is 14 amino acids long. Germline V CDR1 and CDR2: SSHAT, FNYEAQ (reference sequence). CDR3 residues: CASRLGAGTGELFF. The CDR3 coding sequence is TGTGCCAGCAGATTAGGGGCGGGTACCGGGGAGCTGTTTTTT.

About this clonotype: The junction and the germline gene differ at one end; a read error may be behind it. This chain uses TRBV7-2 with TRBJ2-3; D might be TRBD2 (5 bases). Germline loops: CDR1 SGHTA, CDR2 FQGNSA. CDR3 size: 15 residues. The CDR3 DNA sequence: TGTGCCAGCAGCTTATTGCGGGCCGTCACAGATATGCAGTATTTT. This encodes CASSLLRAVTDMQYF.

V is TRBV9 and J is TRBJ2-3; the D is unclear. Trimming took off 0 bases at V and 6 bases at J, with 11 bases between the two ends. Germline V gene sequence: CDR1 SGDLS, CDR2 YYNGEE. CDR3 size: 14 residues. CDR3 amino acids: CASSVGLYGDTQYF. The CDR3 nucleotides read TGTGCCAGCAGCGTAGGGTTATATGGCGATACGCAGTATTTT. The full variable domain, completed using reference TRBV9 and TRBJ2-3, is DSGVTQTPKHLITATGQRVTLRCSPRSGDLSVYWYQQSLDQGLQFLIQYYNGEERAKGNILERFSAQQFPDLHSELNLSSLELGDSALYFCASSVGLYGDTQYFGPGTRLTVL.

This clonotype has ten or more counts. The chain recombines TRBV5-1 with TRBJ2-1, with a weak D call TRBD2 (6 bases). Trimming took 0 bases from V and 6 from J, leaving 22 bases between them. The CDR3 is 18 residues long. CDR1 is SGHRS and CDR2 is YFSETQ in the germline V gene. In nucleotides, the CDR3 is TGCGCCAGCAGCTTGGCTTTCTTCGGGTCGGTCGGGGGCAATGAGCAGTTCTTC. Its translation: CASSLAFFGSVGGNEQFF. Complete variable domain (other parts from reference TRBV5-1 and TRBJ2-1): KAGVTQTPRYLIKTRGQQVTLSCSPISGHRSVSWYQQTPGQGLQFLFEYFSETQRNKGNFPGRFSGRQFSNSRSEMNVSTLELGDSALYLCASSLAFFGSVGGNEQFFGPGTRLTVL.

This clonotype was seen more than once but under ten times. V gene TRBV11-2 combines with J gene TRBJ2-7; D is perhaps TRBD1 (5 bases). This CDR3 comprises 18 residues. Germline V gives CDR1 SGHAT, CDR2 FQNNGV. V lost 1 base to trimming and J lost 3 bases, with 22 bases between them. The CDR3 spells CASSLVGWFGHIIYEQYF. CDR3 nucleotides: TGTGCCAGCAGCTTAGTTGGTTGGTTCGGACACATTATCTACGAGCAGTACTTC.

In its sample, this clonotype was seen once. This chain connects TRBV12-3 or TRBV12-4 to TRBJ2-7; 15 nucleotides agree with TRBD2. The CDR3 contains 19 residues. With 4 bases clipped from V and 10 bases from J, the junction kept 20 bases outside the gene matches. CDR3 nucleotides: TGTGCCAGCAGTTACAGCCTTGGGACTAGCGGGAGGCCGGGGGAGGCCCAGTACTTC. This sequence encodes CASSYSLGTSGRPGEAQYF.

This chain uses TRBV20-1 with TRBJ1-5, with D unresolved. This CDR3 is built from 12 residues. CDR1 is DFQATT, CDR2 SNEGSKA, per germline (reference sequence). Trimming left V 3 bases short and J 0 bases short, with 3 bases between. The CDR3 sequence: CSASRSNQPQHF. CDR3 nucleotide sequence: TGCAGTGCTAGTCGTAGCAATCAGCCCCAGCATTTT.

This clonotype was picked up a small number of times. V gene TRBV6-1 combines with J gene TRBJ2-1; 15 bases line up with TRBD2. CDR3 length: 18 amino acids. Germline values: CDR1 MNHNS, CDR2 SASEGT. V lost 6 bases to trimming and J lost 5 bases; unmatched junction nucleotides: 11. This CDR3 is CASRHSRTSGRGDNEQFF. In DNA, the CDR3 is TGTGCCAGCAGACATTCTCGGACTAGCGGGAGGGGGGACAATGAGCAGTTCTTC.

In its sample, this clonotype was seen a few times. The chain is built from TRBV5-1 and TRBJ1-1, with D possibly TRBD1 on 5 matching bases. The V gene's germline CDR1 is SGHRS and CDR2 YFSETQ. The CDR3 extends over 14 amino acids. The germline V and J ends were trimmed by 1 base and 5 bases, with 12 bases remaining between them. The CDR3 DNA reads as TGCGCCAGCAGCTTGCAGGGTTTCAATACTGAAGCTTTCTTT. It is translated as CASSLQGFNTEAFF. Filled out from reference TRBV5-1 and TRBJ1-1, the complete variable domain reads KAGVTQTPRYLIKTRGQQVTLSCSPISGHRSVSWYQQTPGQGLQFLFEYFSETQRNKGNFPGRFSGRQFSNSRSEMNVSTLELGDSALYLCASSLQGFNTEAFFGQGTRLTVV.

The chain carries TRBV5-1 and TRBJ1-3; D remains ambiguous. The V end was cut by 0 bases, the J end by 0 bases, with 10 bases between. Germline V gene data show CDR1 as SGHRS and CDR2 as YFSETQ. The CDR3 spans 16 residues. CDR3 region: CASSLGTFLSGNTIYF. The CDR3 nucleotides read TGCGCCAGCAGCTTGGGGACTTTCCTCTCTGGAAACACCATATATTTT.